The present entry profiles one T cell receptor (beta chain) with its context. Trimming cost V 5 bases and J 2 bases; bases outside gene matches: 3. CDR3 length: 14 residues. The germline V gene has CDR1 SGHVS and CDR2 FNYEAQ. TCRdb's table, derived via immunoSEQ multiplex PCR, lists solely in-frame clones and lacks some. The sample lists some 35,000 clones, about 87% seen once, with around 7% in the top ten. These data originate in a study of blood T cell repertoires in COVID-19. Across the whole study: COVID-19 samples collected from the United States, Italy and Spain covered acute and convalescent phases.

This chain connects TRBV7-6 to TRBJ2-3; 8 nucleotides agree with TRBD2. The sequenced sample consisted of peripheral blood. The source of this sequence is a human donor in a cohort sampled during active COVID-19. The CDR3 protein is CASSPGLVTDTQYF. The DNA for the CDR3 is TGTGCCAGCAGCCCGGGACTAGTCACAGATACGCAGTATTTT.